The 16 T cell receptor beta chains reported below all come from one sample, sequenced in a study of T-cell memory formation after mild COVID-19. TCRdb analysed the 5' RACE reads with MiXCR anew, one entry per CDR3 protein. Here the sample spans approximately 500,000 distinct CDR3 sequences, roughly 25% being singletons. Sequenced: PBMCs or a T cell subset sorted from them (not recorded which). These receptors were obtained from an adult woman who had mild COVID-19 (a few samples of this study predate the infection). Cell type and time point are not known.

Many counts were recorded for this clonotype. This sequence joins TRBV12-3 or TRBV12-4 and TRBJ1-5, with a possible D match to TRBD1 (6 bases). V was clipped by 2 bases and J by 4 bases, with 12 bases between them. The CDR3 is made up of 15 amino acids. CDR3 sequence reads: CASSLQGLGNQPQHF. The DNA for the CDR3 is TGTGCCAGCAGTTTACAGGGGCTTGGGAATCAGCCCCAGCATTTT.

J is TRBJ2-1 and V is TRBV2; D gene uncertain. The CDR3 contains 10 residues. The V and J ends lost 4 bases and 8 bases respectively, with 3 bases between them. Germline V CDR1 and CDR2: SNHLY, FYNNEI. Here the CDR3 DNA reads TGTGCCAGCAGTGGATATGAGCAGTTCTTC. It specifies CASSGYEQFF.

This clonotype was detected a few times. The chain employs TRBV7-9 and TRBJ2-7; 9 nucleotides align to TRBD1. Germline lookup yields CDR1 SEHNR and CDR2 FQNEAQ (reference sequence). There are 19 residues in the CDR3. V lost 4 bases and J lost 0; bases outside the gene matches: 16. The CDR3 DNA is TGTGCCAGCAGCTCCCAAGGGACAGGGCCAGCCATCGTCTCCTACGAGCAGTACTTC. Translating it yields CASSSQGTGPAIVSYEQYF.

This sequence joins TRBV19 and TRBJ2-5; 9 bases align to TRBD2. CDR3 size: 19 residues. The J segment lost 5 bases and the V segment lost 5 bases, leaving 21 bases of the junction unmatched. Germline CDR1 reads LNHDA; CDR2 reads SQIVND (reference sequence). The CDR3 is CASSGMARGLAIEGETQYF. The CDR3 bases are TGTGCCAGTAGTGGGATGGCCAGGGGACTAGCTATAGAGGGGGAGACCCAGTACTTC.

This clonotype was counted a few times. The chain employs TRBV20-1 and TRBJ2-1; the D gene is possibly TRBD1 (5 bases). The V end lost 6 bases, the J end lost 2 bases, and 14 bases lay between the germline ends. The CDR3 contains 14 residues. Germline CDR1 is DFQATT and CDR2 is SNEGSKA (reference sequence). The CDR3 nucleotides are TGCAGTGCCGGTAGGGGCTCTACCTACAATGAGCAGTTCTTC. Its translation: CSAGRGSTYNEQFF.

The chain employs TRBV7-3 and TRBJ2-3; 12 nucleotides line up with TRBD2. CDR1 is SGHTA, CDR2 FQGTGA, per germline. Trimming cost V 5 bases and J 3 bases; bases outside gene matches: 6. CDR3 size: 16 residues. The CDR3 spells CASSMTSGRWTDTQYF. CDR3 DNA sequence: TGTGCCAGCAGCATGACTAGCGGGAGATGGACAGATACGCAGTATTTT. Full variable domain (rest looked up from reference TRBV7-3 and TRBJ2-3): GAGVSQTPSNKVTEKGKYVELRCDPISGHTALYWYRQSLGQGPEFLIYFQGTGAADDSGLPNDRFFAVRPEGSVSTLKIQRTERGDSAVYLCASSMTSGRWTDTQYFGPGTRLTVL.

The gene calls are TRBV7-2 and TRBJ2-1, with 7 positions matching TRBD1. The germline V gene encodes CDR1 SGHTA and CDR2 FQGNSA. V gave up 1 base and J gave up 6 bases; unmatched junction bases: 15. The length of the CDR3 is 18 residues. CDR3: CASSLGGGPIGLGNEQFF. The CDR3 DNA is TGTGCCAGCAGCTTAGGAGGGGGCCCCATCGGATTGGGCAATGAGCAGTTCTTC.

This rearrangement joins TRBV6-6 to TRBJ2-1, with TRBD2 as a possible D gene (6 bases). The CDR3 spans 15 residues. CDR1 MNHNY and CDR2 SVGAGI come from the germline V gene (reference sequence). V was trimmed by 0 bases and J by 10 bases, leaving 16 bases between them. This chain's CDR3 is CASSYSPGVGEEQFF. The CDR3 nucleotides read TGTGCCAGCAGTTACTCACCGGGAGTGGGAGAAGAGCAGTTCTTC.

V and J are TRBV24-1 and TRBJ2-2, with TRBD2 matching 8 bases. The CDR3 totals 16 residues. V shed 0 bases, J shed 4 bases, and the junction held 3 bases outside the gene matches. Germline values: CDR1 KGHDR, CDR2 SFDVKD. The CDR3 loop is CATSDLHREGTGELFF. CDR3 in DNA: TGTGCCACCAGTGATTTGCATCGGGAGGGCACCGGGGAGCTGTTTTTT.

This clonotype has more than one count but fewer than ten. The chain carries TRBV20-1 and TRBJ1-1, with D maybe TRBD1 (6 bases). Germline loops: CDR1 DFQATT, CDR2 SNEGSKA (reference sequence). V was trimmed by 0 bases and J by 3 bases, leaving 26 bases between them. The CDR3 has 19 residues. The CDR3 DNA sequence: TGCAGTGCTAGAGATCCCGGGAGGGACAAGGACCCTTGGGACACTGAAGCTTTCTTT. This codes for CSARDPGRDKDPWDTEAFF.

The chain employs TRBV15 and TRBJ2-7; perhaps TRBD2 as D (5 bases). V lost 1 base to trimming and J lost 4 bases, with 11 bases between them. This CDR3 contains 14 residues. Germline V gives CDR1 LNHNV, CDR2 YYDKDF (reference sequence). In DNA form, the CDR3 reads TGTGCCACCAGCAGAGTGAGGGATGGGTACGAGCAGTACTTC. It encodes CATSRVRDGYEQYF. The whole variable domain, remainder taken from reference TRBV15 and TRBJ2-7, is DAMVIQNPRYQVTQFGKPVTLSCSQTLNHNVMYWYQQKSSQAPKLLFHYYDKDFNNEADTPDNFQSRRPNTSFCFLDIRSPGLGDTAMYLCATSRVRDGYEQYFGPGTRLTVT.

The rearrangement links TRBV20-1 to TRBJ2-1; 8 bases are shared with TRBD2. V shed 1 base, J shed 12 bases, and the junction held 8 bases outside the gene matches. The germline CDR1 and CDR2 sequences are DFQATT and SNEGSKA (reference sequence). The CDR3 consists of 13 residues. The CDR3 is CSARVPTSGVQFF. In DNA form, the CDR3 reads TGCAGTGCTAGAGTTCCTACTAGCGGTGTGCAGTTCTTC.

This clonotype has a handful of counts. The chain employs TRBV7-9 and TRBJ2-1, with 11 bases fitting TRBD2. V dropped 4 bases and J dropped 6; count of bases not matched to a gene: 8. This CDR3 has 16 amino acids. From germline, CDR1 is SEHNR and CDR2 FQNEAQ (reference sequence). CDR3 region: CASSSPTSGEFNEQFF. The CDR3, as DNA: TGTGCCAGCAGCTCACCGACTAGCGGGGAATTCAATGAGCAGTTCTTC.

The chain joins TRBV7-9 to TRBJ2-3; the D gene is possibly TRBD2 (7 bases). Germline V gives CDR1 SEHNR, CDR2 FQNEAQ (reference sequence). The length of the CDR3 is 16 residues. Between the trimmed V and J ends, which lost 11 bases and 0 bases, there was a span of 21 bases. The CDR3 spells CAYPARGGPSTDTQYF. CDR3 nucleotides: TGTGCCTACCCGGCGAGGGGGGGACCTAGCACAGATACGCAGTATTTT.

In this sample, this clonotype turned up a few times. The chain has TRBV7-2 and TRBJ1-1; no reliable D call. The CDR3 consists of 14 residues. Germline-derived CDR1 and CDR2 are SGHTA and FQGNSA. Trimming shortened V by 5 bases and J by 6 bases, and 16 bases separated the two germline ends. The CDR3 sequence is CASSPLHRQAEAFF. The CDR3 DNA reads TGTGCCAGCAGCCCCCTCCATCGCCAGGCTGAAGCTTTCTTT.

This clonotype has just a few counts. This sequence joins TRBV4-1 and TRBJ2-7; D uncertain. From germline, CDR1 is MGHRA and CDR2 YSYEKL. V was clipped by 1 base and J by 0 bases, with 10 bases between them. The CDR3 is 15 residues long. The CDR3 DNA is TGCGCCAGCAGCCAAGTTTGGGCGAGCTCCTACGAGCAGTACTTC. Residues: CASSQVWASSYEQYF.